This entry features one T cell receptor (beta chain) sequence. Its antigen is as yet unknown. This sample is drawn from a study of PD-1 blockade in classical Hodgkin lymphoma. About the study: Patients had nivolumab dosed at 3 mg/kg, delivered intravenously every 2 weeks. Study results and limitations: At baseline, newly diagnosed patients reportedly showed less TCR diversity than healthy donors. With respect to the repertoire differences, their causes, possibly disease activity or prior therapy, remain undefined. Researchers reported that CD4+ TCR diversity, though not CD8+, rose significantly by C4D1.

Brentuximab vedotin exposure varied, and every patient relapsed after autologous stem cell transplantation. The CDR3 covers 13 residues. With 7 bases removed from V and 5 bases from J, the gap between germline ends came to 14 bases. Germline V lookup: CDR1 MDHEN, CDR2 SYDVKM. Clones were read by immunoSEQ multiplex PCR, and TCRdb kept only the in-frame ones, dropping some. The data show about 26,000 clones, around 64% seen once. The chain joins TRBV28 to TRBJ1-2, with TRBD1 as a possible D gene (6 bases). The input for sequencing was peripheral blood mononuclear cells (PBMCs), taken before the second cycle of nivolumab. The receptor was isolated from a human donor with classical Hodgkin lymphoma. This CDR3 is CASTLDSLYGYTF. In nucleotides, the CDR3 is TGTGCCAGCACCTTGGACAGCCTGTATGGCTACACCTTC.